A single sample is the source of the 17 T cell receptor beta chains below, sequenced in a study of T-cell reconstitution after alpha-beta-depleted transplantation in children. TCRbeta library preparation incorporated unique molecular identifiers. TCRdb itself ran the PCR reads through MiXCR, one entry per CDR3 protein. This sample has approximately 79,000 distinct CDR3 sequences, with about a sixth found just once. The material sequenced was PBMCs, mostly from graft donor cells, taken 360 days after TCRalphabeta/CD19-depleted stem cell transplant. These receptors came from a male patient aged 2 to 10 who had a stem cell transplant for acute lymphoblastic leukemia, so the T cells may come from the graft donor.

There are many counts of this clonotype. The DNA for the CDR3 is TGCAGTGCTAGAGGCGGCCCTAGCTCCTACGAGCAGTACTTC. Protein: CSARGGPSSYEQYF. This chain joins TRBV20-1 and TRBJ2-7; no clear D. Trimming removed 1 base from V and 0 bases from J, with 10 bases in between. The germline V gene encodes CDR1 DFQATT and CDR2 SNEGSKA (reference sequence). CDR3 size: 14 residues.

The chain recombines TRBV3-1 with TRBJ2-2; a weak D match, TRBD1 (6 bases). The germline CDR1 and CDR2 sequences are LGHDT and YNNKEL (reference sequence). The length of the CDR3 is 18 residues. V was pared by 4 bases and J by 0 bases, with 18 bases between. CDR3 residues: CASSLKTPGTTNTGELFF. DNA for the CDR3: TGTGCCAGCAGCCTCAAGACCCCCGGGACAACGAACACCGGGGAGCTGTTTTTT.

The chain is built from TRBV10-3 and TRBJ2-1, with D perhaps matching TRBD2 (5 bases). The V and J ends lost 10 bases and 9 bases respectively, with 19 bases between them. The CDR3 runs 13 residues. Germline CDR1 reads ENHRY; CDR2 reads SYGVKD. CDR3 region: CATEGVMNGEQFF. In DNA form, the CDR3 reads TGTGCCACCGAGGGTGTAATGAATGGTGAGCAGTTCTTC.

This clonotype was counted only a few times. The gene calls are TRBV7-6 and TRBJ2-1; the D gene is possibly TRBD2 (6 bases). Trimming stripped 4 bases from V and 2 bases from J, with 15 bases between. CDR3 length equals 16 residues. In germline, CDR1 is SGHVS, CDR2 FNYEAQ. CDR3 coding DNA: TGTGCCAGCAGCTATTTGGGACGGACTACCTACAATGAGCAGTTCTTC. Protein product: CASSYLGRTTYNEQFF.

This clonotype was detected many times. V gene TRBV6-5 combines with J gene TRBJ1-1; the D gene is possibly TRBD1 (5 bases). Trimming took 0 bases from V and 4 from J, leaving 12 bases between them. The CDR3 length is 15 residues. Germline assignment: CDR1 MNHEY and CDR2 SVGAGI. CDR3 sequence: CASSYSGVRGTEAFF. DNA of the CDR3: TGTGCCAGCAGTTACTCAGGGGTACGGGGCACTGAAGCTTTCTTT.

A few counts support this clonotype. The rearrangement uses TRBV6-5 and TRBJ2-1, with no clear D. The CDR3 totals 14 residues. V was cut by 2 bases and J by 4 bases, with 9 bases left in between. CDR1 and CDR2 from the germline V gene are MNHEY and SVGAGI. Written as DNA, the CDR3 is TGTGCCAGCAGTTACAGGACCCTTTACAATGAGCAGTTCTTC. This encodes CASSYRTLYNEQFF.

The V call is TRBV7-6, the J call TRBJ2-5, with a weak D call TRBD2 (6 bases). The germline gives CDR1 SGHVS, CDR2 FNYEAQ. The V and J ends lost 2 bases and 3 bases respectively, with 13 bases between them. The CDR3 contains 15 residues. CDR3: CASSLPGVGKETQYF. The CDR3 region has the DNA TGTGCCAGCAGCTTACCGGGAGTGGGGAAAGAGACCCAGTACTTC.

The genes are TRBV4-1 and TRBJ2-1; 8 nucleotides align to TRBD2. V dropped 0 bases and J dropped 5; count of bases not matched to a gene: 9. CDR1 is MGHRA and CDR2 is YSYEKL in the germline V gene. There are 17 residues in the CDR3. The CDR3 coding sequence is TGCGCCAGCAGCCAAGATTTTATGAGACTAGCGAACAATGAGCAGTTCTTC. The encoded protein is CASSQDFMRLANNEQFF.

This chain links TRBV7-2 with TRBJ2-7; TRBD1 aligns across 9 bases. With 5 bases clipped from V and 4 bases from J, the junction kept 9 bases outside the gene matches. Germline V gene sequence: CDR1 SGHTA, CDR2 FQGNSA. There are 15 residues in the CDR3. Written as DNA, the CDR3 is TGTGCCAGCAGCACCAACGGACAGGGGAAATACGAGCAGTACTTC. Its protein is CASSTNGQGKYEQYF. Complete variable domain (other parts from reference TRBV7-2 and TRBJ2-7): GAGVSQSPSNKVTEKGKDVELRCDPISGHTALYWYRQSLGQGLEFLIYFQGNSAPDKSGLPSDRFSAERTGGSVSTLTIQRTQQEDSAVYLCASSTNGQGKYEQYFGPGTRLTVT.

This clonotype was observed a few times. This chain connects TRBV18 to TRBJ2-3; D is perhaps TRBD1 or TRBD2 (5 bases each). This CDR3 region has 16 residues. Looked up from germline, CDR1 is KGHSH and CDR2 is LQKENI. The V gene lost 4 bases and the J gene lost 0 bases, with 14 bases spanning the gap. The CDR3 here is CASSLHGTASTDTQYF. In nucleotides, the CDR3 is TGTGCCAGCTCACTCCATGGGACCGCTAGCACAGATACGCAGTATTTT.

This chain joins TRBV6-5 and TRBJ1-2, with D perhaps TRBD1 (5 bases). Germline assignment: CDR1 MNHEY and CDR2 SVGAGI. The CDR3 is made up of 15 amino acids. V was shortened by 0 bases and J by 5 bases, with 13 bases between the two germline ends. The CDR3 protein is CASSYSSGRRYGYTF. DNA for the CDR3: TGTGCCAGCAGTTACTCTTCAGGGAGGCGGTATGGCTACACCTTC.

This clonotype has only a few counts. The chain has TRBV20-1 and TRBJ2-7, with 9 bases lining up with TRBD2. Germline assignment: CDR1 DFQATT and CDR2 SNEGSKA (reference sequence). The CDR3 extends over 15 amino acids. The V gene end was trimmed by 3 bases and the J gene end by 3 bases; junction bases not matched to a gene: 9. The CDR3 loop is CSARRLAGIGYEQYF. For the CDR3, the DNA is TGCAGTGCTAGGAGGCTAGCGGGAATAGGCTACGAGCAGTACTTC.

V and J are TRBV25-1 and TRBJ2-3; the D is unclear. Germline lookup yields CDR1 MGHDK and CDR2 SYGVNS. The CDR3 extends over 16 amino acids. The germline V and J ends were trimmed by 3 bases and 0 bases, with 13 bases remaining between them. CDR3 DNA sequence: TGTGCCAGCAGTGAGGTCGGGCGACCTAGCACAGATACGCAGTATTTT. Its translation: CASSEVGRPSTDTQYF.

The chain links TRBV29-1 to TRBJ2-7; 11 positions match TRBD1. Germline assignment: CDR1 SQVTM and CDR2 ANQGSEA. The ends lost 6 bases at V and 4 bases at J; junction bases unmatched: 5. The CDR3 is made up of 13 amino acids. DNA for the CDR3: TGCAGCGTCCCGGGACAGGGGGTATACGAGCAGTACTTC. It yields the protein CSVPGQGVYEQYF.

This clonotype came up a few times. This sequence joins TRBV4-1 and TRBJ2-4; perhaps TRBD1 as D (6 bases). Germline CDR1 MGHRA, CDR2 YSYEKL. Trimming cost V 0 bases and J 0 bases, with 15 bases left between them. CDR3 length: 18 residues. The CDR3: CASSQDAFDRLAKNIQYF. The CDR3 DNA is TGCGCCAGCAGCCAAGACGCCTTCGACAGGCTAGCCAAAAACATTCAGTACTTC.

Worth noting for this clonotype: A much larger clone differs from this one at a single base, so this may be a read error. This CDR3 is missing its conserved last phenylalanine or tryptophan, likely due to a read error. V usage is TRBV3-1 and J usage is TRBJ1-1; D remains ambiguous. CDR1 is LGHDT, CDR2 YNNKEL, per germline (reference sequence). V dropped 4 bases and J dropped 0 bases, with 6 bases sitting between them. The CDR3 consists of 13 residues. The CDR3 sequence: CASSLRVNTEAFL. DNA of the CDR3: TGTGCCAGCAGCCTTCGGGTGAACACTGAAGCTTTCTTA.

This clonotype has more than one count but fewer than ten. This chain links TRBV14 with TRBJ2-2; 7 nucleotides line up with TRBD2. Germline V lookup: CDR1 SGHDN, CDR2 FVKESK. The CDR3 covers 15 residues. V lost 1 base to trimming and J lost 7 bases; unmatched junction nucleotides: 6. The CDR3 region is CASSQGMSGVGELFF. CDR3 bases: TGTGCCAGCAGCCAAGGGATGAGCGGGGTCGGGGAGCTGTTTTTT.